These T cell receptor beta chains were read from a single sample in a study of cytomegalovirus exposure and HLA in healthy donors. Sequencing used immunoSEQ multiplex PCR; TCRdb keeps in-frame clones, though not all of them. The repertoire has fewer than 200,000 clones, 81% of them found once; the top ten carry about 2.2%. The sequenced sample consisted of PBMCs. These receptors were obtained from a woman younger than 45 in good health and CMV-seronegative. Each CDR3 is given with its conserved first and last residue. A D gene is named only where the DNA matches it firmly. A row's size may be missing; if present it is once, few, many or a size class.

V gene	D gene	clone size	CDR3 length	J gene	CDR3 DNA	CDR3 protein
TRBV6-5	TRBD1	NA	15	TRBJ2-7	TGTGCCAGCAGCCCCGGGACAGGGGGCTCCTACGAGCAGTACTTC	CASSPGTGGSYEQYF
TRBV12-5	TRBD2	NA	15	TRBJ2-1	TGTGCTAGTGGTTCAGGCGGGAGTACTTACAATGAGCAGTTCTTC	CASGSGGSTYNEQFF
TRBV27	NA	once	16	TRBJ2-2	TGTGCCAGCACCTTCGCACAGGGTTTGGGCACCGGGGAGCTGTTTTTT	CASTFAQGLGTGELFF
TRBV5-6	TRBD1	NA	15	TRBJ2-3	TGTGCCAGCAGCTATAGGACAGGGCGAGCAGATACGCAGTATTTT	CASSYRTGRADTQYF
TRBV15	TRBD2	NA	15	TRBJ2-3	TGTGCCACCAAAATGACTAGCGGAGGCACAGATACGCAGTATTTT	CATKMTSGGTDTQYF
TRBV4-2	NA	NA	19	TRBJ2-2	TGTGCCAGCAGCCAAGGTAGGGGGAGGGCCCCAGCGAACACCGGGGAGCTGTTTTTT	CASSQGRGRAPANTGELFF
TRBV4-3	TRBD2	NA	17	TRBJ2-1	TGCGCCAGCAGCCAAGATGGGCCTAGCGGGAGGGCGGGTGAGCAGTTCTTC	CASSQDGPSGRAGEQFF
TRBV27	TRBD2	NA	17	TRBJ2-7	TGTGCCAGCAGTCAAGCGGGAGTTAATGGCCGAACCTACGAGCAGTACTTC	CASSQAGVNGRTYEQYF
TRBV7-8	NA	NA	16	TRBJ2-3	TGTGCCAGCAGCTTAGAGGGGTCACTGCTCCCAGGGACGCAGTATTTT	CASSLEGSLLPGTQYF
TRBV29-1	NA	few	14	TRBJ2-5	TGCAGCGACAGAGGAATCAGGGTACAAGAGATCCAGTACTTC	CSDRGIRVQEIQYF
TRBV27	TRBD2	NA	14	TRBJ2-7	TGTGTCAGCAGTTTTCGCGGGAGCGGCTACGAGCAGTACTTC	CVSSFRGSGYEQYF
TRBV2	TRBD1	NA	14	TRBJ1-5	TGTGCCAGCAGTGATGTGACAGGGAATCAGCCCCAGCATTTT	CASSDVTGNQPQHF
TRBV2	NA	few	16	TRBJ2-6	TGTGCCAGCAGTGAGGGACTTAGCTCTGGGGCCAACGGCCTGACTTTC	CASSEGLSSGANGLTF
TRBV27	TRBD2	NA	15	TRBJ2-1	TGTGCCAGCAGTTCTTGGACTAGCGGGACACATGAGCAGTTCTTC	CASSSWTSGTHEQFF
TRBV13	TRBD1	NA	19	TRBJ2-5	TGTGCCAGCAGCTTTCCTTTAGGACGGGACAGGGGATTCGGAGAGACCCAGTACTTC	CASSFPLGRDRGFGETQYF
TRBV19	NA	NA	15	TRBJ2-7	TGTGCCAGTAGGGACACCTCATCTGGCGGGGACGAGCAGTACTTC	CASRDTSSGGDEQYF
TRBV28	NA	NA	13	TRBJ1-5	TGTGCCAGCAGTCGACAGGTCAATCAGCCCCAGCATTTT	CASSRQVNQPQHF
TRBV7-2	TRBD2	few	16	TRBJ2-3	TGTGCCAGCAGCTTAGCCAGCGGGAGGGCCGGAGATACGCAGTATTTT	CASSLASGRAGDTQYF
TRBV28	NA	NA	11	TRBJ1-1	TGTGCCAGCAGGTTCAGTCTCCAAGCTTTCTTT	CASRFSLQAFF